The source of this T cell receptor (beta chain) is a study of CD8+ T cells in alopecia areata. In the study overall: Tofacitinib administration persisted for 6 to 18 months, succeeded by 6 months off drug.

In each case, RNA was isolated and then reverse transcribed into cDNA as the sequencing template. Only in-frame clones appear in the TCRdb table, and some are missing; sequencing was by immunoSEQ multiplex PCR. The sample includes some 130,000 clones, around 49% of them seen just once. This TCR was recovered from a human donor with alopecia areata. Material: CD8+ T cells sorted from blood, obtained at week 0.

CDR3: CASSYSQGNSNQPQHF. The CDR3 DNA follows: TGTGCCAGCAGCTACTCACAGGGGAATAGCAATCAGCCCCAGCATTTT. The rearrangement uses TRBV7-8 and TRBJ1-5; 7 bases align to TRBD1. Germline CDR1 SGHVS, CDR2 FQNEAQ. The CDR3 length is 16 residues. The ends lost 4 bases at V and 0 bases at J; junction bases unmatched: 6.